One TCR beta chain is described in this entry. Its antigen is undetermined. This CDR3 region has 15 residues. V gave up 3 bases and J gave up 7 bases; unmatched junction bases: 8. Per germline, CDR1 MNHNS and CDR2 SASEGT. TCRdb re-analysed the reads in MiXCR, keeping a single row per CDR3 protein. The profile covers approximately 400,000 distinct CDR3 sequences, with roughly 31% appearing a single time and roughly 15% taken by the ten largest. This entry is derived from a study of T cell repertoires in cytomegalovirus infection. About the research overall: It can be stated that public TCR beta signatures indicated CMV infection as well as a matching HLA type. General study findings and limits: In two of eight donors, the top clonotype was HLA-C-restricted CMV-specific. Of the TCR beta families, the public ones yielded a cumulative frequency that identified carriers of CMV plus the relevant HLA.

Sequenced input: PBMCs. This clonotype was obtained from a human donor in good health (CMV status not recorded). Some clones in this sample may be carry-over from other donors' samples. The V gene is TRBV6-1, the J gene TRBJ1-5; 8 positions match TRBD1. CDR3 protein: CASSDQDRERQPQHF. DNA of the CDR3: TGTGCCAGCAGTGACCAGGACAGGGAGAGGCAGCCCCAGCATTTT.